This passage covers 21 T cell receptor beta chains from one sample sequenced in a study of identifying expanded T cells in peripheral blood. The table came from immunoSEQ multiplex PCR; TCRdb's copy has only in-frame clones and leaves some out. The data contain fewer than 55,000 clones, approximately 82% of them seen just once; the ten biggest clones take up roughly 15%. The sample taken for sequencing was blood. The source of these receptors is a person aged 18 to 75 in good health.

This chain connects TRBV2 to TRBJ2-7, with D tentatively TRBD2 (6 bases). CDR1 and CDR2 from the germline V gene are SNHLY and FYNNEI. The CDR3 totals 15 residues. Between the trimmed V and J ends, which lost 3 bases and 2 bases, there was a span of 14 bases. In DNA, the CDR3 is TGTGCCAGCAGTGAGGGTGGGGGACTCCCCTACGAGCAGTACGTC. Its protein is CASSEGGGLPYEQYV.

V is TRBV5-1 and J is TRBJ2-3, with TRBD2 identical over 9 bases. V gave up 5 bases and J gave up 2 bases; unmatched junction bases: 6. CDR3 length: 15 residues. CDR1 and CDR2 (germline): SGHRS, YFSETQ. DNA of the CDR3: TGCGCCAGCAGTTCTGGACTAGCGACCACAGATACGCAGTATTTT. This codes for CASSSGLATTDTQYF.

The J gene is TRBJ1-2, the V gene TRBV18; D is undetermined. The CDR3 totals 14 residues. Trimming cost V 0 bases and J 0 bases, with 5 bases left between them. Germline V gives CDR1 KGHSH, CDR2 LQKENI. The CDR3 loop is CASSPPDPNYGYTF. CDR3 DNA: TGTGCCAGCTCACCACCAGATCCTAACTATGGCTACACCTTC.

The chain carries TRBV5-1 and TRBJ1-3; tentatively, D is TRBD1 (6 bases). Germline values: CDR1 SGHRS, CDR2 YFSETQ. This CDR3 spans 15 amino acids. Trimming left V 4 bases short and J 2 bases short, with 13 bases between. The CDR3 sequence: CASSPYTGTGNTIYF. In DNA, the CDR3 is TGCGCCAGCAGCCCATATACAGGGACTGGAAACACCATATATTTT.

V usage is TRBV10-2 and J usage is TRBJ1-1; D perhaps matches TRBD1 (6 bases). CDR1 is WSHSY, CDR2 SAAADI, per germline. V was trimmed by 4 bases and J by 7 bases, leaving 13 bases between them. CDR3 length: 13 residues. In DNA, the CDR3 is TGCGCCAGCAGTGGCGGGGGCTTGGATGAAGCTTTCTTT. Encoded protein: CASSGGGLDEAFF.

The rearrangement joins TRBV6-5 to TRBJ1-1, with a possible D match to TRBD1 (5 bases). The CDR3 runs to 15 residues. Germline V lookup: CDR1 MNHEY, CDR2 SVGAGI. The V and J ends lost 2 bases and 1 base respectively, with 11 bases between them. The CDR3: CASSYRGVKNTEAFF. The CDR3 DNA reads as TGTGCCAGCAGTTACCGGGGGGTTAAGAACACTGAAGCTTTCTTT.

In DNA, the CDR3 is TGTGCCAGCAAGTTGACAACTGGGGCCAACGTCCTGACTTTC. It encodes CASKLTTGANVLTF. The chain joins TRBV7-6 to TRBJ2-6; D not resolved. The V gene's germline CDR1 is SGHVS and CDR2 FNYEAQ. CDR3 size: 14 residues. V was shortened by 7 bases and J by 2 bases, with 9 bases between the two germline ends.

The rearrangement links TRBV5-1 to TRBJ2-4; TRBD2 matches at 9 bases. The CDR3 has 15 amino acids. Losses at the gene ends were 0 bases for V and 7 bases for J; bases not matched to a gene: 5. Germline-derived CDR1 and CDR2 are SGHRS and YFSETQ. The CDR3 sequence: CASSLARGGVNIQYF. The CDR3 region has the DNA TGCGCCAGCAGCTTGGCGCGGGGGGGAGTGAACATTCAGTACTTC.

Note on this clone: A much larger clonotype is one base distant, so this may be a read error. This is likely a read error, given that the CDR3 carries no conserved phenylalanine or tryptophan at its end. This chain links TRBV4-2 with TRBJ1-2; perhaps TRBD1 as D (5 bases). The CDR3 extends over 15 amino acids. Trimming took off 4 bases at V and 4 bases at J, with 16 bases between the two ends. The V gene's germline CDR1 is LGHNA and CDR2 YNFKEQ. As DNA, the CDR3 is TGTGCCAGCAGCCCTTGGGGGACGAGGGTCTATGGCTACACCCTC. Protein: CASSPWGTRVYGYTL.

The chain employs TRBV5-1 and TRBJ2-3; the D gene is possibly TRBD1 (6 bases). V was cut by 4 bases and J by 1 base, with 13 bases left in between. Germline CDR1 is SGHRS and CDR2 is YFSETQ. The CDR3 length is 15 residues. The CDR3 region is CASSVTGLGTDTQYF. For the CDR3, the DNA is TGCGCCAGCAGCGTAACAGGGTTGGGCACAGATACGCAGTATTTT.

The V gene is TRBV5-1, the J gene TRBJ2-5, with 8 nucleotides matching TRBD1. V was pared by 4 bases and J by 4 bases, with 6 bases of the junction left unmatched. This CDR3 spans 14 amino acids. Germline lookup yields CDR1 SGHRS and CDR2 YFSETQ. In DNA form, the CDR3 reads TGCGCCAGCAGCCCAGACAGGGGAGGAGAGACCCAGTACTTC. This sequence encodes CASSPDRGGETQYF.

The chain couples TRBV7-2 to TRBJ2-7; 9 bases agree with TRBD1. Trimming took 1 base from V and 3 from J; bases not matched to a gene: 4. The germline CDR1 and CDR2 sequences are SGHTA and FQGNSA. The CDR3 consists of 15 residues. As DNA, the CDR3 is TGTGCCAGCAGCTTAGGGACAGGGGCAGTCTACGAGCAGTACGTC. This gives the protein CASSLGTGAVYEQYV.

In DNA, the CDR3 is TGCGCCAGCAGCCAGGGGACAGGGGACGGTTCACCCCTCCACTTT. The encoded protein is CASSQGTGDGSPLHF. The chain has TRBV5-1 and TRBJ1-6, with TRBD1 matching 10 bases. This CDR3 comprises 15 residues. Looked up from germline, CDR1 is SGHRS and CDR2 is YFSETQ. Trimming removed 4 bases from V and 9 bases from J; junction bases left unmatched: 7.

This clone was counted a single time. Other DNA sequences in this specimen translate into the identical CDR3. The chain has TRBV5-4 and TRBJ2-2; D is possibly TRBD2 (5 bases). The V gene's germline CDR1 is SGHNT and CDR2 YYREEE (reference sequence). The CDR3 consists of 15 residues. The V end was cut by 0 bases, the J end by 0 bases, with 6 bases between. Here the CDR3 DNA reads TGTGCCAGCAGCTTGGGCGGGTCGAACACCGGGGAGCTGTTTTTT. Protein product: CASSLGGSNTGELFF.

This chain connects TRBV6-5 to TRBJ1-5, with a weak D call TRBD1 (6 bases). The CDR3 extends over 16 amino acids. The V gene lost 2 bases and the J gene lost 0 bases, with 11 bases spanning the gap. Per the germline V gene, CDR1 is MNHEY and CDR2 is SVGAGI. CDR3 protein: CASSYRTGYSNQPQHF. In nucleotides, the CDR3 is TGTGCCAGCAGTTACCGAACAGGGTATAGCAATCAGCCCCAGCATTTT.

The count of this clone is one. J is TRBJ2-2 and V is TRBV15; D call uncertain. Trimming shortened V by 0 bases and J by 0 bases, and 11 bases separated the two germline ends. Germline V CDR1 and CDR2: LNHNV, YYDKDF (reference sequence). The CDR3 is 17 residues long. Here the CDR3 DNA reads TGTGCCACCAGCAGAGATCGGGCGCCGACGAACACCGGGGAGCTGTTTTTT. This codes for CATSRDRAPTNTGELFF.

The V and J genes are TRBV7-6 and TRBJ1-1, with 9 positions matching TRBD1. V lost 1 base, J lost 1 base, and 7 bases stayed unmatched. This CDR3 comprises 17 residues. The germline V gene has CDR1 SGHVS and CDR2 FNYEAQ. For the CDR3, the DNA is TGTGCCAGCAGCTTAGTGGGGTCACAGGGGGCGAACACTGAAGCTTTCTTT. It codes for CASSLVGSQGANTEAFF.

The chain is built from TRBV11-2 and TRBJ2-3; D remains ambiguous. V lost 4 bases and J 5 bases, leaving 7 bases between the germline ends. Germline V gene sequence: CDR1 SGHAT, CDR2 FQNNGV. The CDR3 length is 12 residues. CDR3 loop: CASSSSGDTQYF. The CDR3 DNA sequence: TGTGCCAGCAGCTCCAGTGGAGATACGCAGTATTTT.

This chain joins TRBV18 and TRBJ1-5; TRBD1 matches 10 bases. The CDR3 is 13 residues long. In germline, CDR1 is KGHSH, CDR2 LQKENI. Trimming cost V 5 bases and J 8 bases; bases outside gene matches: 3. The DNA of the CDR3 is TGTGCCAGCTCATCGGGGACAGGGGAGCCCCAGCATTTT. This encodes CASSSGTGEPQHF.

This clone was counted a single time. The chain couples TRBV7-9 to TRBJ2-3; D is possibly TRBD2 (5 bases). CDR1 is SEHNR, CDR2 FQNEAQ, per germline (reference sequence). V was trimmed by 1 base and J by 4 bases, leaving 9 bases between them. The CDR3 is made up of 14 amino acids. This chain's CDR3 is CASSLGVGADTQYF. As DNA, the CDR3 is TGTGCCAGCAGCTTAGGGGTCGGGGCAGATACGCAGTATTTT.

This chain connects TRBV11-2 to TRBJ1-1; D is unresolved. The CDR3 spans 16 residues. Germline assignment: CDR1 SGHAT and CDR2 FQNNGV. V lost 6 bases and J 1 base, leaving 18 bases between the germline ends. CDR3: CASSPGLGGRNTEAFF. The CDR3 coding sequence is TGTGCCAGCAGTCCGGGTCTAGGCGGGAGGAACACTGAAGCTTTCTTT.